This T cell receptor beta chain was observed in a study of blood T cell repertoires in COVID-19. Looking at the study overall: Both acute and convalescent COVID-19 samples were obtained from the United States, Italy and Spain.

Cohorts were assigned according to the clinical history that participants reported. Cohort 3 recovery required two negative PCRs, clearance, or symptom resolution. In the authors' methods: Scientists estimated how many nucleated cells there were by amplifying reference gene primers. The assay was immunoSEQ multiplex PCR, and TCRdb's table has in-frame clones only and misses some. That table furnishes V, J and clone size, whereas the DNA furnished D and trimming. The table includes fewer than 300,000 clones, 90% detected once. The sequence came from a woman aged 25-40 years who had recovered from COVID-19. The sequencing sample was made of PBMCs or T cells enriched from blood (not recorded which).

This CDR3 reads CASSFVGTGESPLHF. CDR3 in DNA: TGTGCCAGCAGTTTCGTTGGGACAGGGGAATCACCCCTCCACTTT. V gene TRBV6-5 combines with J gene TRBJ1-6; TRBD1 matches 10 bases. The germline V gene has CDR1 MNHEY and CDR2 SVGAGI. The V gene end was trimmed by 4 bases and the J gene end by 10 bases; junction bases not matched to a gene: 7. The CDR3 is 15 residues long.